A selection of T cell receptor beta chains follows, all from one sample in a study of T cell responses to AZD1222 COVID-19 vaccine. Assay: immunoSEQ multiplex PCR; the TCRdb copy retains only in-frame clones and omits some. The repertoire consists of 110,000 to 150,000 clones, with almost 90% occurring once and the leading ten covering approximately 3.7%. The sequencing used peripheral blood, collected on day 0 of AZD1222 vaccination. The receptors shown here come from an adult in good health. Both conserved end residues are part of each CDR3. D genes are given only for firm matches. Size is omitted from some rows. Given values are once, few, many or a class for expanded clones.

V	J	D	size	DNA	CDR3
TRBV18	TRBJ2-1	.	.	TGTGCCAGCTCACCTCAATCCGAGGGCCATGAGCAGTTCTTC	CASSPQSEGHEQFF
TRBV27	TRBJ2-4	.	.	TGTGCCAGCAGTTTACAGACAGACCTTTTAGCCAAAAACATTCAGTACTTC	CASSLQTDLLAKNIQYF
TRBV20-1	TRBJ1-1	.	.	TGCAGTGCTAGTCCCCCAAGCCCTTTCACTGAAGCTTTCTTT	CSASPPSPFTEAFF
TRBV19	TRBJ2-2	.	.	TGTGCCAGTAGTATAGGGGCTAGCCATTCCGGGGAGCTGTTTTTT	CASSIGASHSGELFF
TRBV7-6	TRBJ2-7	TRBD1	.	TGTGCCAGCAGCCGGGACAGGGGGTACGAGCAGTACTTC	CASSRDRGYEQYF
TRBV30	TRBJ2-6	TRBD1	.	TGTGCCTGGACGGCAGGGGGCCGAGGGAGGTCTGGGGCCAACGTCCTGACTTTC	CAWTAGGRGRSGANVLTF
TRBV29-1	TRBJ1-2	.	.	TGCAGCGTTGTAGGGCAGTACTATGGCTACACCTTC	CSVVGQYYGYTF
TRBV28	TRBJ1-1	TRBD1	.	TGTGCCAGCAAAACGGGACAGGTGAACACTGAAGCTTTCTTT	CASKTGQVNTEAFF
TRBV5-4	TRBJ2-5	TRBD1	.	TGTGCCAGCAGCGATACAGGGGGCTTGGGGGAGACCCAGTACTTC	CASSDTGGLGETQYF
TRBV24-1	TRBJ2-3	TRBD1	.	TGTGCCACCAGTGATCAGTCAACAGGGGGAGATACGCAGTATTTT	CATSDQSTGGDTQYF
TRBV19	TRBJ1-1	TRBD1	.	TGTGCCAGTAGTCCCACGGGACAGGGAGTCTATGAAGCTTTCTTT	CASSPTGQGVYEAFF
TRBV30	TRBJ2-5	.	.	TGTGCCTGGAATTCCGGACAAGAGACCCAGTACTTC	CAWNSGQETQYF
TRBV15	TRBJ1-5	TRBD1	.	TGTGCCACCAGCAGGTCCGGGACAGATTATCAGCCCCAGCATTTT	CATSRSGTDYQPQHF
TRBV5-1	TRBJ2-3	.	.	TGCGCCAGCAGCTTGGAAGGTAGCGGAGGCACAGATACGCAGTATTTT	CASSLEGSGGTDTQYF
TRBV5-1	TRBJ1-4	.	.	TGCGCCAGCAGCCCTGCAACTAATGAAAAACTGTTTTTT	CASSPATNEKLFF
TRBV19	TRBJ1-2	TRBD1	.	TGTGCCAGTCATCCGGGACAGGCCAGTATCCGGTATGGCTACACCTTC	CASHPGQASIRYGYTF
TRBV5-1	TRBJ1-2	.	few	TGCGCCAGCAGCTTGGACGGGAAAGGCTACACCTTC	CASSLDGKGYTF
TRBV4-2	TRBJ1-2	TRBD1	.	TGTGCCAGCAGCCAACTGCAGACAGGGGGGCCTCTTGGCTACACCTTC	CASSQLQTGGPLGYTF
TRBV6-6	TRBJ2-3	.	.	TGTGCCAGCAGAGACGACAGCGTAACCACAGATACGCAGTATTTT	CASRDDSVTTDTQYF
TRBV27	TRBJ2-3	.	.	TGTGCCACCAGAGGACGTATTCTCCTCACAGATACGCAGTATTTT	CATRGRILLTDTQYF
TRBV19	TRBJ2-1	TRBD2	.	TGTGCCAGTAGGGACCCCGGCGGGAGGGTCAATGAGCAGTTCTTC	CASRDPGGRVNEQFF
TRBV27	TRBJ2-7	TRBD2	.	TGTGCCAGCAGTTTACGCACCGGGACTAGCGGGAGGGACGAGCAGTACTTC	CASSLRTGTSGRDEQYF
TRBV19	TRBJ2-1	TRBD2	.	TGTGCCAGTAGCCCACTAGCGGGAGGCTACAATGAGCAGTTCTTC	CASSPLAGGYNEQFF
TRBV6-5	TRBJ2-7	.	.	TGTGCCAGCATGTACTCCTACGAGCAGTACTTC	CASMYSYEQYF
TRBV10-1	TRBJ2-1	TRBD1	.	TGCGCCAGCAGTGATGGGACAGACTACAATGAGCAGTTCTTC	CASSDGTDYNEQFF
TRBV9	TRBJ1-1	.	few	TGTGCCAGCAGCGTAGACTGGAGGGGAGGAGAAACTGAAGCTTTCTTT	CASSVDWRGGETEAFF
TRBV19	TRBJ2-2	.	.	TGTGCCAGCTCCCTGGGAACCGGCACCGGGGAGCTGTTTTTT	CASSLGTGTGELFF
TRBV5-1	TRBJ2-3	.	.	TGCGCCAGCAGCTTAAGGGGCCTTTCCAGCACAGATACGCAGTATTTT	CASSLRGLSSTDTQYF
TRBV4-3	TRBJ2-6	.	.	TGCGCCAGCAGCCAAAGGTCGTTTGCCAACGTCCTGACTTTC	CASSQRSFANVLTF
TRBV6-2/TRBV6-3	TRBJ2-7	TRBD1	.	TGTGCCAGCAGTTACGAAACCGCCGGGACAGGGGGCCGGGAGCAGTACTTC	CASSYETAGTGGREQYF
TRBV27	TRBJ1-5	.	.	TGTGCCAGCAGTTTCCTTGGATCGGGAAGCAATCAGCCCCAGCATTTT	CASSFLGSGSNQPQHF
TRBV2	TRBJ1-6	TRBD1	.	TGTGCCAGCATGTGGGACAGGGATTCACCCCTCCACTTT	CASMWDRDSPLHF
TRBV5-4	TRBJ2-3	.	.	TGTGCCAGCAGCTTGATCGGTCAGGCCTCGACAGATACGCAGTATTTT	CASSLIGQASTDTQYF
TRBV19	TRBJ2-5	TRBD1	.	TGTGCCAGTGGGACAGGGGGCGTTGAGACCCAGTACTTC	CASGTGGVETQYF
TRBV9	TRBJ1-1	.	.	TGTGCCAGCAGCGGACAAGTGGGGGAGAACACTGAAGCTTTCTTT	CASSGQVGENTEAFF
TRBV14	TRBJ1-6	.	.	TGTGCCAGCAGCCCGGAGCCGCCTGGCCCCCTCCACTTT	CASSPEPPGPLHF